The 17 T cell receptor beta chains in this list originate from one sample, sequenced in a study of cytomegalovirus exposure and HLA in healthy donors. Repertoires were generated with immunoSEQ multiplex PCR, while TCRdb's copy carries only in-frame clones and drops some. The sample shows some 250,000 clones, about 90% of them seen only once. The sample taken for sequencing was PBMCs. These receptors were obtained from a woman between 18 and 30 years old in good health and CMV-seronegative.

The chain links TRBV7-9 to TRBJ1-6; D is uncertain. The V gene lost 1 base and the J gene lost 9 bases, with 16 bases spanning the gap. The CDR3 totals 16 residues. The germline CDR1 and CDR2 sequences are SEHNR and FQNEAQ (reference sequence). CDR3 nucleotide sequence: TGTGCCAGCAGCTTAGAATGGGTAACAGAACGTTCACCCCTCCACTTT. As protein: CASSLEWVTERSPLHF.

As concerns this clone: The sample contains more than one DNA sequence encoding this CDR3. The V and J genes are TRBV29-1 and TRBJ1-1, with a tentative D call TRBD1 (5 bases). Germline V CDR1 and CDR2: SQVTM, ANQGSEA. Trimming cost V 5 bases and J 2 bases, with 12 bases left between them. The CDR3 is 13 amino acids. The CDR3 is CSVQGLRNTEAFF. CDR3 coding DNA: TGCAGCGTTCAGGGCCTCAGAAACACTGAAGCTTTCTTT.

The CDR3 here is CASSLEQNTEAFF. The CDR3 DNA sequence: TGTGCCAGCAGCTTAGAACAGAACACTGAAGCTTTCTTT. The rearrangement links TRBV7-3 to TRBJ1-1; D unresolved. The CDR3 is 13 residues long. Germline V lookup: CDR1 SGHTA, CDR2 FQGTGA. Trimming removed 2 bases at V and 1 base at J, with 5 bases between.

The chain links TRBV2 to TRBJ1-4, with 7 bases lining up with TRBD1. J was trimmed by 5 bases and V by 7 bases; bases with no gene match: 7. Germline V lookup: CDR1 SNHLY, CDR2 FYNNEI. CDR3 size: 14 residues. The CDR3 loop is CASTRDSVNEKLFF. Written as DNA, the CDR3 is TGTGCCAGCACCCGGGACAGTGTGAATGAAAAACTGTTTTTT.

The chain recombines TRBV28 with TRBJ2-7; no clear D gene. The V end lost 5 bases, the J end lost 9 bases, and 11 bases lay between the germline ends. Germline CDR1 is MDHEN and CDR2 is SYDVKM. This CDR3 region has 11 residues. In DNA form, the CDR3 reads TGTGCCAGCAGTCTCGGGTGGGTGCAGTACTTC. This gives the protein CASSLGWVQYF.

The V and J genes are TRBV19 and TRBJ2-1, with D tentatively TRBD1 (5 bases). Per germline, CDR1 LNHDA and CDR2 SQIVND (reference sequence). This CDR3 has 16 residues. Trimming left V 5 bases short and J 2 bases short, with 16 bases between. CDR3 in amino acids: CASSHDSPTPYNEQFF. CDR3 nucleotide sequence: TGTGCCAGTAGTCACGACAGCCCTACCCCCTACAATGAGCAGTTCTTC.

This chain connects TRBV14 to TRBJ1-2; TRBD1 agrees at 10 bases. The CDR3 is made up of 15 amino acids. The germline gives CDR1 SGHDN, CDR2 FVKESK. Losses at the gene ends were 2 bases for V and 7 bases for J; bases not matched to a gene: 7. CDR3 residues: CASSQRWDRGPGYTF. The CDR3 nucleotides read TGTGCCAGCAGCCAACGGTGGGACAGGGGTCCTGGCTACACCTTC.

The CDR3: CASRWDSYTDTQYF. Written as DNA, the CDR3 is TGCGCCAGCAGATGGGACTCCTACACAGATACGCAGTATTTT. The chain is built from TRBV5-1 and TRBJ2-3, with D perhaps TRBD2 (6 bases). Germline V gene data show CDR1 as SGHRS and CDR2 as YFSETQ. V shed 5 bases and J shed 2 bases, with 12 bases lying between them. The CDR3 is 14 amino acids.

Only one count was recorded for this clone. The chain uses TRBV18 and TRBJ1-5; D unresolved. The CDR3 is 17 residues long. Germline loops: CDR1 KGHSH, CDR2 LQKENI. Trimming pared 3 bases from V and 2 bases from J, leaving 17 bases between. CDR3 sequence (DNA): TGTGCCAGCTCACCCACATTTGGAATGGAGGGCAATCAGCCCCAGCATTTT. As protein: CASSPTFGMEGNQPQHF.

This chain joins TRBV6-5 and TRBJ2-3; D is possibly TRBD1 (7 bases). There are 15 residues in the CDR3. The V gene lost 4 bases and the J gene lost 2 bases, with 13 bases spanning the gap. Looked up from germline, CDR1 is MNHEY and CDR2 is SVGAGI. The chain's CDR3 is CASSSPGGNTDTQYF. The CDR3 bases are TGTGCCAGCAGTTCTCCAGGGGGGAACACAGATACGCAGTATTTT.

This clone has a single count. The gene calls are TRBV5-8 and TRBJ1-1, with a weak D call TRBD1 (5 bases). The V gene's germline CDR1 is SGHTS and CDR2 YDEGEE. Trimming took 9 bases from V and 1 from J, leaving 13 bases between them. The CDR3 has 13 residues. The CDR3 nucleotides are TGTGCCATCACAGGAACCAGGAACACTGAAGCTTTCTTT. Translated, it gives CAITGTRNTEAFF.

V and J are TRBV5-1 and TRBJ2-7; D uncertain. V was pared by 5 bases and J by 0 bases, with 9 bases between. Germline loops: CDR1 SGHRS, CDR2 YFSETQ. CDR3 size: 13 residues. The CDR3 coding sequence is TGCGCCAGCAGATTGCGGTCCTCCTACGAGCAGTACTTC. Its translation is CASRLRSSYEQYF.

The table lists this clone with a few counts. This chain joins TRBV7-9 and TRBJ1-5, with D tentatively TRBD1 (6 bases). The CDR3 is 14 amino acids. In germline, CDR1 is SEHNR, CDR2 FQNEAQ (reference sequence). V dropped 3 bases and J dropped 3 bases, with 9 bases sitting between them. CDR3 residues: CASSFGGANQPQHF. The CDR3 DNA sequence: TGTGCCAGCAGCTTCGGGGGGGCCAATCAGCCCCAGCATTTT.

V usage is TRBV5-5 and J usage is TRBJ1-2; 8 bases fit TRBD1. The CDR3 runs to 15 residues. Trimming took 4 bases from V and 7 from J; bases not matched to a gene: 12. Germline V lookup: CDR1 SGHKS, CDR2 YYEKEE (reference sequence). In DNA form, the CDR3 reads TGTGCCAGCAGCCTGAGGTCCCAGGGGGCGGGTGGCTACACCTTC. As protein: CASSLRSQGAGGYTF.

The rearrangement uses TRBV18 and TRBJ2-1; 12 bases line up with TRBD2. The CDR3 extends over 15 amino acids. Germline V gene lookup returns CDR1 KGHSH and CDR2 LQKENI. J lost 13 bases, V lost 6 bases, and 13 bases had no gene match. The CDR3: CASSPIALAGGGQFF. The CDR3 coding sequence is TGTGCCAGCTCGCCCATCGCCCTAGCGGGGGGGGGTCAGTTCTTC.

The V and J genes are TRBV7-3 and TRBJ1-1, with 7 bases aligning to TRBD1. The CDR3 is made up of 13 amino acids. Germline CDR1 SGHTA, CDR2 FQGTGA. The V segment lost 4 bases and the J segment 6 bases; nucleotides outside the gene matches: 5. In nucleotides, the CDR3 is TGTGCCAGCAGCTCCACAGGGGACCCTGAAGCTTTCTTT. Amino acids: CASSSTGDPEAFF.

The genes are TRBV5-1 and TRBJ2-4; 9 bases are shared with TRBD1. The CDR3 sequence is 17 residues long. Germline V CDR1 and CDR2: SGHRS, YFSETQ. The junction had 8 bases not matched to a gene; V was cut back by 4 bases and J by 0 bases. The CDR3 sequence: CASSPDDRGGAKNIQYF. CDR3 DNA: TGCGCCAGCAGCCCTGACGACAGGGGGGGAGCCAAAAACATTCAGTACTTC.